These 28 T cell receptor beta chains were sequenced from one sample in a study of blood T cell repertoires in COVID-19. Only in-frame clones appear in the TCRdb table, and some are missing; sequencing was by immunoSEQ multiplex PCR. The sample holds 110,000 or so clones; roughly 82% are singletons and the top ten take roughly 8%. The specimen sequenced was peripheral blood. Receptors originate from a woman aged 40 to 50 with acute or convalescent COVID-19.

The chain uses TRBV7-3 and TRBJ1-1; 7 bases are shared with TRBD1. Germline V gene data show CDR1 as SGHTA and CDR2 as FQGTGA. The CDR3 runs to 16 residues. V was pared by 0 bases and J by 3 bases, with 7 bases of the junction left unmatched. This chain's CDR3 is CASSLTGTEAYTEAFF. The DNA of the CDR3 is TGTGCCAGCAGCTTAACCGGGACAGAAGCCTACACTGAAGCTTTCTTT.

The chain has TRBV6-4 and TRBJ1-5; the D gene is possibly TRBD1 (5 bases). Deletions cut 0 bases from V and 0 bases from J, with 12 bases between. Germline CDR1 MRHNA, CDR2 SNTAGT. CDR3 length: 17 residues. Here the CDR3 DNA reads TGTGCCAGCAGTGACTCAAGGGACTCCTATAGCAATCAGCCCCAGCATTTT. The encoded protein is CASSDSRDSYSNQPQHF.

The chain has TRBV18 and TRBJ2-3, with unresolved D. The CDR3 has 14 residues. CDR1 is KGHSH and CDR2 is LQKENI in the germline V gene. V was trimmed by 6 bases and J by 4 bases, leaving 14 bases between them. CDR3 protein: CASSPPSPADTQYF. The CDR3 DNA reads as TGTGCCAGCTCTCCCCCGTCCCCAGCAGATACGCAGTATTTT.

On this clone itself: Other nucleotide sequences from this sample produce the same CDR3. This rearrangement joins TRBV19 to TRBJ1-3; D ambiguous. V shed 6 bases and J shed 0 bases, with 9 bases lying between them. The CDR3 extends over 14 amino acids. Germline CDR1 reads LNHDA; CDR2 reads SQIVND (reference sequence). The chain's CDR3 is CASSDNLSGNTIYF. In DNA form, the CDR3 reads TGTGCCAGTAGCGACAATCTCTCTGGAAACACCATATATTTT. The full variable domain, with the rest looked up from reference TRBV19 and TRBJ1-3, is DGGITQSPKYLFRKEGQNVTLSCEQNLNHDAMYWYRQDPGQGLRLIYYSQIVNDFQKGDIAEGYSVSREKKESFPLTVTSAQKNPTAFYLCASSDNLSGNTIYFGEGSWLTVV.

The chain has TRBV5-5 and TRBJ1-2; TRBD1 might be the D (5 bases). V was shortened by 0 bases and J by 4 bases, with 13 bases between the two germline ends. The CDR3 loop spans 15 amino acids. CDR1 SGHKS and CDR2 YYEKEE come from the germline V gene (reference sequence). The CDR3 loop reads CASSLAGGAGYGYTF. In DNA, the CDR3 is TGTGCCAGCAGCTTGGCCGGCGGGGCAGGCTATGGCTACACCTTC.

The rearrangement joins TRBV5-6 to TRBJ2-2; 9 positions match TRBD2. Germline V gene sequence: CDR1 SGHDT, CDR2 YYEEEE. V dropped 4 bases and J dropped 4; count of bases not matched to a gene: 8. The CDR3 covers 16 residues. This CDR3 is CASSIRSGGSTGELFF. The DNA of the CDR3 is TGTGCCAGCAGCATCCGCAGCGGGGGGTCCACCGGGGAGCTGTTTTTT.

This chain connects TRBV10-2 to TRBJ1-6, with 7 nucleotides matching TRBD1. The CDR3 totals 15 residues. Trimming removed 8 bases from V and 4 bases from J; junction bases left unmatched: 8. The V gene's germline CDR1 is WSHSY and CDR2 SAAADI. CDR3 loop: CASYPPGQYNSPLHF. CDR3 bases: TGCGCCAGCTACCCTCCGGGACAGTATAATTCACCCCTCCACTTT.

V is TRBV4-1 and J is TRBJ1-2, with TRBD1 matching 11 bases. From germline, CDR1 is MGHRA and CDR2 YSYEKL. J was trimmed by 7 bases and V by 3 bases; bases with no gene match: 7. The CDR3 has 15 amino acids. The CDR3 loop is CASSHWDRGRGGYTF. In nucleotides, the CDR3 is TGCGCCAGCAGCCACTGGGACAGGGGGAGAGGTGGCTACACCTTC.

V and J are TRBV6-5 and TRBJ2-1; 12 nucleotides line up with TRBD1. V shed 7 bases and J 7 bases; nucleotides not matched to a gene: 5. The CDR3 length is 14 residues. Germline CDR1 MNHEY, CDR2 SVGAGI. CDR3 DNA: TGTGCCAGCACCCCGGGACAGGGGGCGAATGAGCAGTTCTTC. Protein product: CASTPGQGANEQFF.

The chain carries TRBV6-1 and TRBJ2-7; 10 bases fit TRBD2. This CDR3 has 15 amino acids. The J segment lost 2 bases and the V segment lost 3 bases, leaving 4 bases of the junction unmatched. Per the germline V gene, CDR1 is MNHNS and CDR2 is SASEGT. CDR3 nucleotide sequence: TGTGCCAGCAGTGATCTAGCGGGGGTTACCTACGAGCAGTACTTC. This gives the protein CASSDLAGVTYEQYF.

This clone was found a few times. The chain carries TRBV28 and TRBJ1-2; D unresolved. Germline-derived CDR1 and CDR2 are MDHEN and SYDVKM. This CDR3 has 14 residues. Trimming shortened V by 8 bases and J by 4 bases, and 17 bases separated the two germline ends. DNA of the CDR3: TGTGCCAGCCGGGGAGGGATTAGATCCTATGGCTACACCTTC. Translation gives CASRGGIRSYGYTF.

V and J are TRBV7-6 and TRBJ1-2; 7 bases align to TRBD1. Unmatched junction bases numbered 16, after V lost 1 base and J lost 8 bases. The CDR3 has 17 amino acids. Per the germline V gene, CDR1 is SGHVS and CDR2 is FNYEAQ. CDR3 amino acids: CASSLDPPQRQGQGYTF. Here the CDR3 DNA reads TGTGCCAGCAGCTTAGATCCTCCACAGCGACAGGGTCAGGGCTACACCTTC. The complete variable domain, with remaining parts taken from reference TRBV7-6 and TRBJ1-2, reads GAGVSQSPRYKVTKRGQDVALRCDPISGHVSLYWYRQALGQGPEFLTYFNYEAQQDKSGLPNDRFSAERPEGSISTLTIQRTEQRDSAMYRCASSLDPPQRQGQGYTFGSGTRLTVV.

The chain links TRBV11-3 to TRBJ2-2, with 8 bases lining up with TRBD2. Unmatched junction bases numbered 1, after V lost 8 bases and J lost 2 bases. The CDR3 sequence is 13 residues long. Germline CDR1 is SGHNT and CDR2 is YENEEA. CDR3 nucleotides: TGTGCCAGCCGGGAGGGTAACACCGGGGAGCTGTTTTTT. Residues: CASREGNTGELFF.

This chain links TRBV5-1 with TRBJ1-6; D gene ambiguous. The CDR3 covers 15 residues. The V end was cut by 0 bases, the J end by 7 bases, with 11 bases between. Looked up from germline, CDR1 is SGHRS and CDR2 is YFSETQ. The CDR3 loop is CASSLERQPNSPLHF. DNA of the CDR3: TGCGCCAGCAGCTTGGAGAGGCAGCCCAATTCACCCCTCCACTTT.

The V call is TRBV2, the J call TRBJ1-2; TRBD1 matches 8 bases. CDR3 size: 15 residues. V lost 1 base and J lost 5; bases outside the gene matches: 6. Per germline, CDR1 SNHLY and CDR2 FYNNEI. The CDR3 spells CASSEGTGLKYGYTF. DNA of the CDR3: TGTGCCAGCAGTGAAGGGACAGGGTTGAAGTATGGCTACACCTTC.

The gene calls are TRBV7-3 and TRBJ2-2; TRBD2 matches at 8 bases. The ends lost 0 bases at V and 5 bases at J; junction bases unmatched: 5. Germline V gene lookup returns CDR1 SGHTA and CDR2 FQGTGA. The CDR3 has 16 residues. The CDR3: CASSLTGTRGTGELFF. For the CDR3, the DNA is TGTGCCAGCAGCTTAACGGGGACTAGGGGGACCGGGGAGCTGTTTTTT.

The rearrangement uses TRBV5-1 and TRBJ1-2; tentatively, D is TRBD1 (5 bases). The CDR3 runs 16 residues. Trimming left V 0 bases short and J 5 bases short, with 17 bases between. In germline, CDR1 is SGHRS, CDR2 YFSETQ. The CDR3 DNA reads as TGCGCCAGCAGCTTGGGTCATGGGGTTGGGGCTTATGGCTACACCTTC. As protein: CASSLGHGVGAYGYTF.

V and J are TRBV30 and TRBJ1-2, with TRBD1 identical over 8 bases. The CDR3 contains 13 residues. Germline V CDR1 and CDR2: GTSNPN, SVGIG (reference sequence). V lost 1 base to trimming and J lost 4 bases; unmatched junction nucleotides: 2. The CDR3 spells CAWSAGQGYGYTF. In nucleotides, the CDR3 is TGTGCCTGGAGTGCAGGACAGGGCTATGGCTACACCTTC.

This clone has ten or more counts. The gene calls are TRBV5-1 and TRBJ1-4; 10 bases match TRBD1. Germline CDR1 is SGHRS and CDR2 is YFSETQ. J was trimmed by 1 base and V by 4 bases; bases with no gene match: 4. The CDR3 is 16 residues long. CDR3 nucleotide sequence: TGCGCCAGCAGCCTGACAGGGGGCGGAACTAATGAAAAACTGTTTTTT. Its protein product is CASSLTGGGTNEKLFF.

For the CDR3, the DNA is TGTGCCAGTAGTATAGGCGGGCAGCTAGCCAAAAACATTCAGTACTTC. It specifies CASSIGGQLAKNIQYF. The chain recombines TRBV19 with TRBJ2-4, with D perhaps matching TRBD2 (5 bases). Germline V lookup: CDR1 LNHDA, CDR2 SQIVND (reference sequence). The V and J ends lost 1 base and 0 bases respectively, with 10 bases between them. There are 16 residues in the CDR3. Supplemented by reference TRBV19 and TRBJ2-4, the full variable domain reads DGGITQSPKYLFRKEGQNVTLSCEQNLNHDAMYWYRQDPGQGLRLIYYSQIVNDFQKGDIAEGYSVSREKKESFPLTVTSAQKNPTAFYLCASSIGGQLAKNIQYFGAGTRLSVL.

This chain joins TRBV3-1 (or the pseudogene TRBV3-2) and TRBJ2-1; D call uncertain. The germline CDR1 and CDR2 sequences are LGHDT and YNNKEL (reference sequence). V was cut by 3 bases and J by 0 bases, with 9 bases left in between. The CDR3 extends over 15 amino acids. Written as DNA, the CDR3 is TGTGCCAGCAGCCAGTCCCCTAGCTCCTACAATGAGCAGTTCTTC. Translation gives CASSQSPSSYNEQFF.

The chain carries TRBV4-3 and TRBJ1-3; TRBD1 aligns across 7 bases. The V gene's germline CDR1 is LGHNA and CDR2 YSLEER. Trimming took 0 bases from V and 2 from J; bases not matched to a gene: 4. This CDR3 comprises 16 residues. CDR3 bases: TGCGCCAGCAGCCAAGAATGGCAGGGGGCTGGAAACACCATATATTTT. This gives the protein CASSQEWQGAGNTIYF.

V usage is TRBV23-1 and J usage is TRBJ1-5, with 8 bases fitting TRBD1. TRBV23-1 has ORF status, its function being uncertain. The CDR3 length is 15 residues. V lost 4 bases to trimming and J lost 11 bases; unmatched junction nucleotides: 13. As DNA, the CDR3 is TGCGCCAGCAGTCGGACAGGGCGGAGTTCCAGTGCCCAGCATTTT. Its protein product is CASSRTGRSSSAQHF.

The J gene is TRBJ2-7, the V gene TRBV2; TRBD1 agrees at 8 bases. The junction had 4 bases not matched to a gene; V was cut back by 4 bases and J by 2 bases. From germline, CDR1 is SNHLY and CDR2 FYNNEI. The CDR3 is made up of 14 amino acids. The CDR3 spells CASSGTGLPYEQYF. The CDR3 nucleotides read TGTGCCAGCAGTGGGACAGGGCTTCCCTACGAGCAGTACTTC.

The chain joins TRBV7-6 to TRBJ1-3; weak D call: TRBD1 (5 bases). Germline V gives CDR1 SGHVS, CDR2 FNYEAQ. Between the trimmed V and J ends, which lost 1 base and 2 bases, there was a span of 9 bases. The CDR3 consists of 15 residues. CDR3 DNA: TGTGCCAGCAGCTTAGAAGGGACTGCTGGAAACACCATATATTTT. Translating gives CASSLEGTAGNTIYF.

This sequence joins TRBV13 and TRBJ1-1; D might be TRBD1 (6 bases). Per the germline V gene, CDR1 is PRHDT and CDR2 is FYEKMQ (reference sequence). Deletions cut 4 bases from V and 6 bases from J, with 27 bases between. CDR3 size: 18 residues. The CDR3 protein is CASSSGRGGHPILPEAFF. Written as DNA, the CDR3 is TGTGCCAGCAGCTCGGGCCGGGGGGGCCACCCGATCTTGCCTGAAGCTTTCTTT. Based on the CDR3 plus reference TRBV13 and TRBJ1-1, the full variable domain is AAGVIQSPRHLIKEKRETATLKCYPIPRHDTVYWYQQGPGQDPQFLISFYEKMQSDKGSIPDRFSAQQFSDYHSELNMSSLELGDSALYFCASSSGRGGHPILPEAFFGQGTRLTVV.

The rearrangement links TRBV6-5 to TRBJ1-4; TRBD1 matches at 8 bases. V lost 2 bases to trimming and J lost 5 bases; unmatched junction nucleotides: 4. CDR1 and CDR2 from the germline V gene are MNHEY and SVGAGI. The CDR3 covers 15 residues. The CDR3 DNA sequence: TGTGCCAGCAGTTACAGGACAGGGCGAAATGAAAAACTGTTTTTT. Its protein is CASSYRTGRNEKLFF.

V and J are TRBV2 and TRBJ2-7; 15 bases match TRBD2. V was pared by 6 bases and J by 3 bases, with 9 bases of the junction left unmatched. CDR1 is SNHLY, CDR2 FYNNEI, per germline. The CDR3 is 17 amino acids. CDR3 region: CASRGTSGGPRFYEQYF. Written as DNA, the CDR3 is TGTGCCAGCAGAGGGACTAGCGGGGGGCCTCGTTTCTACGAGCAGTACTTC.